The rows below give T cell receptor beta chains drawn from one sample of a study of blood T cell repertoires in COVID-19. Assay: immunoSEQ multiplex PCR; the TCRdb copy retains only in-frame clones and omits some. The profile covers around 250,000 clones, with around 83% appearing a single time and approximately 6% taken by the ten largest. Sequencing was performed on peripheral blood. All receptors come from an elderly man with acute or convalescent COVID-19. The conserved cysteine and the conserved F or W are not part of the CDR3 here. A D gene is named only where the DNA matches it firmly. Where a row states a size, it is once, few, many or the class of an expanded clone; other rows omit it.

d_gene: -
abundance: -
v_gene: TRBV12-5
CDR3aa: ATATGGAYNEQF

d_gene: -
abundance: -
v_gene: TRBV30
CDR3aa: AWSQVRRGFQETQY

d_gene: TRBD2
abundance: few
v_gene: TRBV5-6
CDR3aa: ASSSLAGTDTQY

d_gene: -
abundance: -
v_gene: TRBV5-1
CDR3aa: ASSSTGTRTSKETQY

d_gene: -
abundance: once
v_gene: TRBV6-5
CDR3aa: ASRKVGGSGELF

d_gene: TRBD2
abundance: once
v_gene: TRBV18
CDR3aa: ASSPDLGLAGENEQF

d_gene: -
abundance: -
v_gene: TRBV24-1
CDR3aa: ATSDTYGYT

d_gene: -
abundance: -
v_gene: TRBV3-1/TRBV3-2
CDR3aa: ASSRGSNSGNTIY

d_gene: -
abundance: -
v_gene: TRBV27
CDR3aa: ASSFWGPNEQF

d_gene: TRBD1
abundance: few
v_gene: TRBV6-5
CDR3aa: ASSRDRVETQY

d_gene: -
abundance: -
v_gene: TRBV3-1/TRBV3-2
CDR3aa: ASSREGGLGGEQY

d_gene: -
abundance: many
v_gene: TRBV6-5
CDR3aa: AGSSGVSNTGELF

d_gene: -
abundance: -
v_gene: TRBV19
CDR3aa: ASSAGGSTYEQY

d_gene: -
abundance: -
v_gene: TRBV21-1
CDR3aa: ASSKGTDNYGYT

d_gene: -
abundance: -
v_gene: TRBV20-1
CDR3aa: SASVTGLRT

d_gene: -
abundance: -
v_gene: TRBV24-1
CDR3aa: ATSERYTDTQY

d_gene: -
abundance: -
v_gene: TRBV30
CDR3aa: AWSPTRHGQKTF

d_gene: TRBD1
abundance: -
v_gene: TRBV10-3
CDR3aa: AISAGTGRTGELF

d_gene: TRBD1
abundance: -
v_gene: TRBV6-1
CDR3aa: ASSARDRGYTGELF

d_gene: -
abundance: once
v_gene: TRBV19
CDR3aa: ASSIYTGELF

d_gene: TRBD1
abundance: -
v_gene: TRBV7-2
CDR3aa: ASSTGVSNQPQH

d_gene: -
abundance: -
v_gene: TRBV19
CDR3aa: ASSSYDTQY

d_gene: -
abundance: -
v_gene: TRBV7-6
CDR3aa: ASSLGGRSGPQETQY

d_gene: TRBD1
abundance: -
v_gene: TRBV27
CDR3aa: ASSSTIQGAHQPQH

d_gene: TRBD1
abundance: -
v_gene: TRBV28
CDR3aa: ASSRQGYDTDTQY

d_gene: -
abundance: -
v_gene: TRBV18
CDR3aa: ASSPLQTDTQY

d_gene: TRBD1
abundance: -
v_gene: TRBV28
CDR3aa: ASSQGTGRTDTQY

d_gene: TRBD2
abundance: -
v_gene: TRBV3-1/TRBV3-2
CDR3aa: ASSATGTSVAGELF

d_gene: -
abundance: -
v_gene: TRBV18
CDR3aa: ASSPGASSYNEQF

d_gene: TRBD2
abundance: -
v_gene: TRBV10-3
CDR3aa: AISEAAGLAARDTQY

d_gene: -
abundance: once
v_gene: TRBV2
CDR3aa: ASQLPRSYQETQY

d_gene: TRBD1
abundance: -
v_gene: TRBV6-5
CDR3aa: ASTAMTGWEAGYT

d_gene: TRBD1
abundance: -
v_gene: TRBV9
CDR3aa: ASSAIQGAYYGYT

d_gene: -
abundance: -
v_gene: TRBV5-1
CDR3aa: ASRPQVTAAEAF

d_gene: -
abundance: -
v_gene: TRBV7-6
CDR3aa: ASSLLPGVNEKLF

d_gene: TRBD1
abundance: once
v_gene: TRBV4-1
CDR3aa: ASSQDYRGATNEKLF

d_gene: -
abundance: -
v_gene: TRBV27
CDR3aa: ASSSWASNTEAF

d_gene: TRBD1
abundance: -
v_gene: TRBV2
CDR3aa: ASSPLPSGTGSNSPLH

d_gene: -
abundance: -
v_gene: TRBV6-1
CDR3aa: ASSEAGGRQPQH